Sequencing of this T cell receptor beta chain was carried out in a study of identical twins. Findings of the study overall: Excess low generation probability was seen in twin-shared out-of-frame alpha sequences.

Details on this clonotype: What it binds is unknown.

The germline V gene encodes CDR1 DFQATT and CDR2 SNEGSKA (reference sequence). Trimming shortened V by 3 bases and J by 4 bases, and 5 bases separated the two germline ends. The CDR3 is 11 amino acids. TCRdb redid the calling of the 5' RACE reads with MiXCR, one entry per CDR3 protein. Among some 690,000 distinct CDR3 sequences listed, 21% were seen once. This sample was shared with a second study, whose subject was T cells expressing NK-cell markers.

The sequenced sample consisted of PBMCs. The sequence was obtained from a woman aged 18-29 years in good health. The chain joins TRBV20-1 to TRBJ2-3; D uncertain. CDR3 sequence: CSASQADTQYF. The DNA for the CDR3 is TGCAGTGCTAGCCAGGCAGATACGCAGTATTTT.